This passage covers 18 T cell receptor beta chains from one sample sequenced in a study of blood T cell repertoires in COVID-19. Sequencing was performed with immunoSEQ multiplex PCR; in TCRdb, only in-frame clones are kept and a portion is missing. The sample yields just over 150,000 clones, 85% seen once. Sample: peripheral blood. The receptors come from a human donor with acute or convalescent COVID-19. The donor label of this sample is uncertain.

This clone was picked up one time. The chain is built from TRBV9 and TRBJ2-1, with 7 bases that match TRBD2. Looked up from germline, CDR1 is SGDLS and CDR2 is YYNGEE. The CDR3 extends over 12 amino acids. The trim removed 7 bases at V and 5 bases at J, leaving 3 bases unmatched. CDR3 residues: CASGRVNNEQFF. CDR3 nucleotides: TGTGCCAGCGGGAGGGTGAACAATGAGCAGTTCTTC. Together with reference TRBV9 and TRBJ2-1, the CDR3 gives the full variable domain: DSGVTQTPKHLITATGQRVTLRCSPRSGDLSVYWYQQSLDQGLQFLIQYYNGEERAKGNILERFSAQQFPDLHSELNLSSLELGDSALYFCASGRVNNEQFFGPGTRLTVL.

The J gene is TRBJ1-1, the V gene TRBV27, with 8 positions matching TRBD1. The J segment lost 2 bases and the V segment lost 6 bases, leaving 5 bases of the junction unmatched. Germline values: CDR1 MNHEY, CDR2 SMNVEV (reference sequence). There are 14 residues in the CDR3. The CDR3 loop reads CASRMTGVNTEAFF. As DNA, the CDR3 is TGTGCCAGCAGGATGACAGGGGTTAACACTGAAGCTTTCTTT.

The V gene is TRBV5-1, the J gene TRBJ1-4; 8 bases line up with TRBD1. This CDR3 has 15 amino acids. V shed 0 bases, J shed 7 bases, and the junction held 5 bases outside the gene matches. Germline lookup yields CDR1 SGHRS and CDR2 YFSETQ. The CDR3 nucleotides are TGCGCCAGCAGCTTGGGGGACAGGAGGCGTGAAAAACTGTTTTTT. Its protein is CASSLGDRRREKLFF.

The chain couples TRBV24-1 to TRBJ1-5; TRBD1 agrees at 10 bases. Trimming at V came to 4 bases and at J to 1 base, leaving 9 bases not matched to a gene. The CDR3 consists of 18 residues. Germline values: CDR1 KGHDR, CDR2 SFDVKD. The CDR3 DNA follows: TGTGCCACCAGTGACGGACGGGACAGGGGCCGAAGCAATCAGCCCCAGCATTTT. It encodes CATSDGRDRGRSNQPQHF.

CDR3 DNA: TGTGCCAGCAGCCAAGATCTCACAGTTGGATACTACGAGCAGTACTTC. Amino acids: CASSQDLTVGYYEQYF. The chain recombines TRBV14 with TRBJ2-7, with D unclear. The ends were cut back, 0 bases at V and 3 bases at J, with 15 bases in the middle. Germline V lookup: CDR1 SGHDN, CDR2 FVKESK. This CDR3 region has 16 residues.

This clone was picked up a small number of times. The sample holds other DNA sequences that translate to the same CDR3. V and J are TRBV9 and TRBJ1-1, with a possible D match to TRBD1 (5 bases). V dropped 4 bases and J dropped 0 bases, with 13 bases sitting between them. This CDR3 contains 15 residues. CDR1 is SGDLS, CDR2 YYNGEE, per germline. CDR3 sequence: CASSPRQGMNTEAFF. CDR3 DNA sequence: TGTGCCAGCAGCCCCCGCCAGGGAATGAACACTGAAGCTTTCTTT.

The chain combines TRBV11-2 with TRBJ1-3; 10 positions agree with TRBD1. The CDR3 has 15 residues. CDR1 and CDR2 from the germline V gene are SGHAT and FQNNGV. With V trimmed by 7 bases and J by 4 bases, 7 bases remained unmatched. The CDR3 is CASTVDRGEGNTIYF. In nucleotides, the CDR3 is TGTGCCAGCACCGTGGACAGGGGGGAGGGAAACACCATATATTTT.

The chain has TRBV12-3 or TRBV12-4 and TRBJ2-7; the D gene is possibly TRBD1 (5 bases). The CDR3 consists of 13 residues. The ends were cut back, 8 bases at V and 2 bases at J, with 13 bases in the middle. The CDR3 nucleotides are TGTGCCAGCGGCATGACAGCTACCTACGAGCAGTACTTC. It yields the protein CASGMTATYEQYF.

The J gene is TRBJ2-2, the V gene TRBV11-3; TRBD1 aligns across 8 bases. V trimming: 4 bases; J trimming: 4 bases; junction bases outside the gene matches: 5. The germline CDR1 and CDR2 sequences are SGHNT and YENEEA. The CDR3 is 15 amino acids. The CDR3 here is CASSYRGIGTGELFF. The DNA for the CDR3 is TGTGCCAGCAGCTACAGGGGGATCGGCACCGGGGAGCTGTTTTTT. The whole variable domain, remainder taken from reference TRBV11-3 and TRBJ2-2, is EAGVVQSPRYKIIEKKQPVAFWCNPISGHNTLYWYLQNLGQGPELLIRYENEEAVDDSQLPKDRFSAERLKGVDSTLKIQPAELGDSAVYLCASSYRGIGTGELFFGEGSRLTVL.

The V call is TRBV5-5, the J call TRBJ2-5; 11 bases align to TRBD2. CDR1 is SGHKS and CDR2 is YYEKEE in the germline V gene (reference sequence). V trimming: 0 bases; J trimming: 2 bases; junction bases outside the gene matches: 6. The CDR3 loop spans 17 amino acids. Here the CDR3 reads CASSLAIVAGGQETQYF. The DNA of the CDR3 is TGTGCCAGCAGCTTGGCAATAGTAGCGGGGGGGCAAGAGACCCAGTACTTC.

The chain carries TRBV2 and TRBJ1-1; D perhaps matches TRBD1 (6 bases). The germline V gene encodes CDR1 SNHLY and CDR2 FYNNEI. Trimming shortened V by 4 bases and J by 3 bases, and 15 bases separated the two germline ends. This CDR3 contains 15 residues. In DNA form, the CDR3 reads TGTGCCAGCAGTGTCCAACAGGGCTGGGACACTGAAGCTTTCTTT. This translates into CASSVQQGWDTEAFF. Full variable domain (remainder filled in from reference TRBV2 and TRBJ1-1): EPEVTQTPSHQVTQMGQEVILRCVPISNHLYFYWYRQILGQKVEFLVSFYNNEISEKSEIFDDQFSVERPDGSNFTLKIRSTKLEDSAMYFCASSVQQGWDTEAFFGQGTRLTVV.

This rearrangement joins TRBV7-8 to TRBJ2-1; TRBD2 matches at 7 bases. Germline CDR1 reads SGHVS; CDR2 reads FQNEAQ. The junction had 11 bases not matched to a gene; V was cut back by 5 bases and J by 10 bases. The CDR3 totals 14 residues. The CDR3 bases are TGTGCCAGCAGCCACCCTAGTAGCGGGTACGAGCAGTTCTTC. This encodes CASSHPSSGYEQFF.

DNA for the CDR3: TGTGCCAGCACCTTTGGGCCCGGTGGGGGCTACACCTTC. The encoded protein is CASTFGPGGGYTF. The J gene is TRBJ1-2, the V gene TRBV2, with D unclear. The CDR3 covers 13 residues. The V gene lost 7 bases and the J gene lost 8 bases, with 17 bases spanning the gap. The germline V gene has CDR1 SNHLY and CDR2 FYNNEI. The variable domain in full, completed from reference TRBV2 and TRBJ1-2, reads EPEVTQTPSHQVTQMGQEVILRCVPISNHLYFYWYRQILGQKVEFLVSFYNNEISEKSEIFDDQFSVERPDGSNFTLKIRSTKLEDSAMYFCASTFGPGGGYTFGSGTRLTVV.

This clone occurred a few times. The DNA of the CDR3 is TGCGCCAGCAGACTTCAGGAGAACACTGAAGCTTTCTTT. Encoded protein: CASRLQENTEAFF. The V gene is TRBV10-1, the J gene TRBJ1-1; no clear D. V was pared by 6 bases and J by 1 base, with 9 bases between. This CDR3 region has 13 residues. Germline CDR1 is WNHNN and CDR2 is SYGVQD (reference sequence).

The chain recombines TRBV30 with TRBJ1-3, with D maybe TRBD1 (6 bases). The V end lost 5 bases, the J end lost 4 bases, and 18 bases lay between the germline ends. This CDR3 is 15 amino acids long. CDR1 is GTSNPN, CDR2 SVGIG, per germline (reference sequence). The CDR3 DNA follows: TGTGCCTGGTCCAGTAGGGGGTATTTCGGAAACACCATATATTTT. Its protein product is CAWSSRGYFGNTIYF.

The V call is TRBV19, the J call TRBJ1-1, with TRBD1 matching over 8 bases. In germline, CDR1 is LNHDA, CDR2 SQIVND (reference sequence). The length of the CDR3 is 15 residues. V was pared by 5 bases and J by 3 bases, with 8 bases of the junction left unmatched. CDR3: CASSDQGAMDTEAFF. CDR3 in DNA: TGTGCCAGTAGTGATCAGGGGGCGATGGACACTGAAGCTTTCTTT. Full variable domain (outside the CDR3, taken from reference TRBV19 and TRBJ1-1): DGGITQSPKYLFRKEGQNVTLSCEQNLNHDAMYWYRQDPGQGLRLIYYSQIVNDFQKGDIAEGYSVSREKKESFPLTVTSAQKNPTAFYLCASSDQGAMDTEAFFGQGTRLTVV.

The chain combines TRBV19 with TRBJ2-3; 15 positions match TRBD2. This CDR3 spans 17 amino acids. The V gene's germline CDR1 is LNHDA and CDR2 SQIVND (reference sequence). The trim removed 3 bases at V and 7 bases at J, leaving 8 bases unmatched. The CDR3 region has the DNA TGTGCCAGTAGTATGTGGACTAGCGGGGGGGCCGGATATACGCAGTATTTT. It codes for CASSMWTSGGAGYTQYF.

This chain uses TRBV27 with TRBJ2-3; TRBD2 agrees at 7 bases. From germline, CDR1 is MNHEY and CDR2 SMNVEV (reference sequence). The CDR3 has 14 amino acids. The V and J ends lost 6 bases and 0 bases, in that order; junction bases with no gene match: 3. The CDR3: CASRSGASTDTQYF. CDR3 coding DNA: TGTGCCAGCAGAAGCGGGGCAAGCACAGATACGCAGTATTTT.